The entry that follows covers one T cell receptor beta chain sequence. This record comes from a study of blood T cell repertoires in COVID-19. For the study at large: Sources were T cells, B-cell-depleted T cells, or PBMCs; the material itself was cDNA or gDNA.

As handled by the study authors: Quantification of nucleated cells was approximated via reference gene primer amplification. Using immunoSEQ multiplex PCR, the repertoire was profiled, and TCRdb retains in-frame clones only, with some absent. That table gives V, J and clone size, and the DNA gave D and trimming. Here the sample spans over 150,000 clones, 75% to 90% being singletons. Allocation to cohorts depended on clinical history reported by the participants. Before being deemed recovered, Cohort 3 donors had two negative PCRs, clearance, or symptom resolution. This CDR3 spans 14 amino acids. V was clipped by 2 bases and J by 1 base, with 5 bases between them. From germline, CDR1 is KGHDR and CDR2 SFDVKD.

Sequenced sample: PBMCs or T cells enriched from blood (not recorded which). This rearrangement joins TRBV24-1 to TRBJ1-3, with D perhaps matching TRBD1 (5 bases). This clonotype was sampled from a woman aged 55-75 years who had recovered from COVID-19. CDR3 region: CATSDSGSGNTIYF. CDR3 coding DNA: TGTGCCACCAGTGATTCAGGGTCTGGAAACACCATATATTTT.